Listed below are T cell receptor beta chains from one sample, sequenced in a study of blood T cell repertoires in COVID-19. The protocol was immunoSEQ multiplex PCR, while the TCRdb copy is restricted to in-frame clones and leaves out a portion. The data show over 45,000 clones, approximately 86% seen once. Sequenced sample: peripheral blood. All receptors come from a man aged 40-49 years with COVID-19, enrolled during active disease. Each CDR3 is given with its conserved first and last residue. The D gene is left open where the match is weak. Size is stated for part of the rows, as once, few or many counts, or as a class when the clone is expanded.

CDR3nt	CDR3aa	v_gene	j_gene	d_gene	abundance
TGTGCCAGCAGCCAAAGACAGGGGGCCTCACCGAGCTCCTATAATTCACCCCTCCACTTT	CASSQRQGASPSSYNSPLHF	TRBV6-6	TRBJ1-6	TRBD1	.
TGTGCCAGCAGCGATAAACAGGGGGTGGGAGCTTTCTTT	CASSDKQGVGAFF	TRBV7-9	TRBJ1-1	TRBD1	.
TGTGCCAGCTCACCAGGACAGGGGATCACAGATACGCAGTATTTT	CASSPGQGITDTQYF	TRBV18	TRBJ2-3	TRBD1	.
TGTGCCAGCAGCTTGGCCCGCAGGGGGCTTAGCACTGAAGCTTTCTTT	CASSLARRGLSTEAFF	TRBV5-6	TRBJ1-1	TRBD1	.
TGTGCCAGCAGCTTAGGTCACTCGGGACAAACGAAGCAGTACTTC	CASSLGHSGQTKQYF	TRBV11-2	TRBJ2-7	.	.
TGTGCCAGTAGTACCGGACAGGGAGGAAATGAAAAACTGTTTTTT	CASSTGQGGNEKLFF	TRBV19	TRBJ1-4	TRBD1	once
TGTGCCAGCAGGGGGCGCAGGTCTGAAGCTTTCTTT	CASRGRRSEAFF	TRBV2	TRBJ1-1	.	.
TGTGCCAGTAGCCTGGGGGGTTCCACTGAAGCTTTCTTT	CASSLGGSTEAFF	TRBV19	TRBJ1-1	.	.
TGCGCCAGCAGCTTGCTTAGCGGCAGCTCCTACAATGAGCAGTTCTTC	CASSLLSGSSYNEQFF	TRBV5-1	TRBJ2-1	.	once
TGTGCCAGCATGGGACAGGGTGTTGAAAAACTGTTTTTT	CASMGQGVEKLFF	TRBV28	TRBJ1-4	TRBD1	.
TGTGCCAGCAGTTACTCGGAGGGAGGCACTGAAGCTTTCTTT	CASSYSEGGTEAFF	TRBV6-6	TRBJ1-1	.	.
TGTGCCAGCAGCTCCCGCCAGGGGACTAGCGGGAGTATGCCCCCAGATACGCAGTATTTT	CASSSRQGTSGSMPPDTQYF	TRBV9	TRBJ2-3	TRBD2	.
TGTGCCAGCAGCCCCGGGACACGAGGCGAGCAGTACTTC	CASSPGTRGEQYF	TRBV5-6	TRBJ2-7	.	.
TGCAGCGTTGAAGGCCTAGCGGGAGGTGTTGAGCAGTTCTTC	CSVEGLAGGVEQFF	TRBV29-1	TRBJ2-1	TRBD2	few
TGCAGCCCTCAGGGGGTTAACACTGAAGCTTTCTTT	CSPQGVNTEAFF	TRBV29-1	TRBJ1-1	TRBD1	.
TGCGCCAGCAGCCAAGAGGACAGGGAAGAGACCCAGTACTTC	CASSQEDREETQYF	TRBV4-1	TRBJ2-5	TRBD1	once
TGTGCCAGCAGCTTAGGGGTAACCGGGGAGCTGTTTTTT	CASSLGVTGELFF	TRBV5-6	TRBJ2-2	.	.
TGTGCCAGCAGCTTAGCGGCTAGAATCGAGACCCAGTACTTC	CASSLAARIETQYF	TRBV7-2	TRBJ2-5	.	once
TGTGCCAGCAGACCTAAACCAGGGATGGAAAAACTGTTTTTT	CASRPKPGMEKLFF	TRBV27	TRBJ1-4	.	.
TGCGCCAGCAGCTTGGTCGGACAGGGCTACACCTTC	CASSLVGQGYTF	TRBV5-1	TRBJ1-2	.	.
TGCGCCAGCAGCTTTAGTCAGGGTGAGCAGTTCTTC	CASSFSQGEQFF	TRBV5-1	TRBJ2-1	.	.
TGCGCCAGCAGCTACAGGGTAACCTATGGCTACACCTTC	CASSYRVTYGYTF	TRBV5-1	TRBJ1-2	.	.
TGTGCCAGCAGCTTGACAGGGTTGGCAGATACGCAGTATTTT	CASSLTGLADTQYF	TRBV7-3	TRBJ2-3	TRBD1	.
TGTGCCAGCAGCTTGCCGCGGGACAGGGGGAAGCGGGGGAGCTCCTACGAGCAGTACTTC	CASSLPRDRGKRGSSYEQYF	TRBV5-4	TRBJ2-7	TRBD1	.
TGTGCCAGCAGGGACAGGGGTAATTCACCCCTCCACTTT	CASRDRGNSPLHF	TRBV2	TRBJ1-6	TRBD1	.
TGTGCCAGCAGCTTAGAACAGGGGGTTTGGCAGCCCCAGCATTTT	CASSLEQGVWQPQHF	TRBV7-8	TRBJ1-5	TRBD1	.
TGTGCCAGCAGCCTTGGGCCGTTGGGGGAGGGTCCGTATGGCTACACCTTC	CASSLGPLGEGPYGYTF	TRBV3-1/TRBV3-2	TRBJ1-2	.	once
TGTGCCAGCAGCAAAGGATCGCGGGAGTCGGACTCTTCCGAAGCGGGAGGACAGAAGACCCAGTACTTC	CASSKGSRESDSSEAGGQKTQYF	TRBV21-1	TRBJ2-5	.	.
TGTGCCACCGGACAGTACATGAACACTGAAGCTTTCTTT	CATGQYMNTEAFF	TRBV6-5	TRBJ1-1	.	.
TGTGCCAGCAGTGAGGGCTCCCTTACTGAAGCTTTCTTT	CASSEGSLTEAFF	TRBV2	TRBJ1-1	.	once
TGTGCCAGCACTCCAGGAGGGGTGAGTGAGCAGTACTTC	CASTPGGVSEQYF	TRBV12-3/TRBV12-4	TRBJ2-7	.	.
TGTGCCACCAGTGACACTCGCGACTCCTACAATGAGCAGTTCTTC	CATSDTRDSYNEQFF	TRBV24-1	TRBJ2-1	.	.
TGTGCCAGCAGCCAAGATCGGCCCACGCGGCGGGAGACCCAGTACTTC	CASSQDRPTRRETQYF	TRBV3-1/TRBV3-2	TRBJ2-5	.	.
TGCGCCAGCAGCTCCGACAGGGCGAACACTGAAGCTTTCTTT	CASSSDRANTEAFF	TRBV5-1	TRBJ1-1	TRBD1	.
TGTGCCAGCAGGAAGGGGACAGGGGCTGGGTCTGGGGCCAACGTCCTGACTTTC	CASRKGTGAGSGANVLTF	TRBV6-4	TRBJ2-6	TRBD1	.
TGTGCCAGTAGCCCTTACATAAAGAACACTGAAGCTTTCTTT	CASSPYIKNTEAFF	TRBV19	TRBJ1-1	.	.
TGTGCCAGCAGCGGGAGGACAGGGGAAGTTCAGACCCAGTACTTC	CASSGRTGEVQTQYF	TRBV5-4	TRBJ2-5	TRBD1	.
TGTGCCAGCAGCCCCCCATCCGGTTCGGGCGGGGAGCTGTTTTTT	CASSPPSGSGGELFF	TRBV7-9	TRBJ2-2	.	.
TGCGCCAGCAGCATCTCCGGGACAGAGAATGAAAAACTGTTTTTT	CASSISGTENEKLFF	TRBV5-1	TRBJ1-4	TRBD1	once
TGTGCCAGCAGTTTCACCCCGCCCGGGATTTCACCCCTCCACTTT	CASSFTPPGISPLHF	TRBV27	TRBJ1-6	.	once
TGTGCCAGTAGTATAGGCGGGGGTGAAGCTTTCTTT	CASSIGGGEAFF	TRBV19	TRBJ1-1	.	.
TGTGCCAGCAGCCCTCGGGACAGGGAGGGTGGCTACACCTTC	CASSPRDREGGYTF	TRBV5-6	TRBJ1-2	TRBD1	.
TGTGCCAGCAGTTACTCGACAGGGGGCGTCGCTGAAGCTTTCTTT	CASSYSTGGVAEAFF	TRBV6-5	TRBJ1-1	TRBD1	once
TGTGCCAGCAGCTTGGTACAGGGGGCGTACGAGCAGTACTTC	CASSLVQGAYEQYF	TRBV5-5	TRBJ2-7	TRBD1	.
TGTGCCAGCAGCGCACTCCCGGGACAGGGAGACTATGGCTACACCTTC	CASSALPGQGDYGYTF	TRBV7-8	TRBJ1-2	TRBD1	.
TGTGCCAGTAGTCCCGACAGCAGCTATGGCTACACCTTC	CASSPDSSYGYTF	TRBV19	TRBJ1-2	.	.
TGTGCCAGCAGCCCGGACAGGGGAGACGAAAAACTGTTTTTT	CASSPDRGDEKLFF	TRBV7-9	TRBJ1-4	TRBD1	.
TGTGCCAGCAGCGCCCGCACAGGGTCCAACACTGAAGCTTTCTTT	CASSARTGSNTEAFF	TRBV5-5	TRBJ1-1	.	.
TGTGCCAGCAGTTTCACAGGGAACACTGAAGCTTTCTTT	CASSFTGNTEAFF	TRBV12-3/TRBV12-4	TRBJ1-1	.	.
TGCGCCAGCAGCTTGGAAATGGGACTAGTTATTAGGGAGCAGTTCTTC	CASSLEMGLVIREQFF	TRBV5-1	TRBJ2-1	TRBD2	.
TGTGCCAGCAGTTACTCGGGGCAGGGGGCCGGCGAGCAGTACTTC	CASSYSGQGAGEQYF	TRBV6-6	TRBJ2-7	TRBD1	.
TGTGCCAGCAGTCCTCGACTAGCATGGAATGAGCAGTTCTTC	CASSPRLAWNEQFF	TRBV6-5	TRBJ2-1	TRBD2	.
TGTGCCAGCAGCTTTAGCGGGTTAGACACCGGGGAGCTGTTTTTT	CASSFSGLDTGELFF	TRBV11-2	TRBJ2-2	TRBD2	.
TGTGCCAGCAGTGGTCTTACCGGGGGTTCTCATCAGCCCCAGCATTTT	CASSGLTGGSHQPQHF	TRBV6-1	TRBJ1-5	.	.
TGTGCCAGCAGTGTCGCGGGAGTCCCCTACAATGAGCAGTTCTTC	CASSVAGVPYNEQFF	TRBV28	TRBJ2-1	TRBD2	.
TGTGCCAGCAGTTTAGGACAGGGCTATGGCTACACCTTC	CASSLGQGYGYTF	TRBV12-3/TRBV12-4	TRBJ1-2	TRBD1	.
TGCGCCAGCAGTCACCCCAGGACAGGTGTAACCTACGAGCAGTACTTC	CASSHPRTGVTYEQYF	TRBV23-1	TRBJ2-7	TRBD1	.